This TCR beta chain was identified in a study of blood T cell repertoires in COVID-19. In the authors' methods: Reference gene primer amplification yielded estimated nucleated cell counts. Profiled with immunoSEQ multiplex PCR; TCRdb holds only in-frame clones, not every one. The V and J calls and clone size are taken from that table; D and trimming were inferred from the DNA. The repertoire consists of 50,000 to 70,000 clones, with approximately 80% occurring once and the leading ten covering around 20%. The sample consisted of peripheral blood. The sequence derives from a man in his fifties or sixties with active or convalescent COVID-19.

CDR3 sequence reads: CASSPNRVTGINEQFF. DNA of the CDR3: TGTGCCAGCAGTCCGAACAGGGTCACGGGAATCAATGAGCAGTTCTTC. The chain joins TRBV11-2 to TRBJ2-1; a possible D gene is TRBD1 (6 bases). This CDR3 is built from 16 residues. The V and J ends lost 6 bases and 6 bases respectively, with 21 bases between them. Germline V gene sequence: CDR1 SGHAT, CDR2 FQNNGV.